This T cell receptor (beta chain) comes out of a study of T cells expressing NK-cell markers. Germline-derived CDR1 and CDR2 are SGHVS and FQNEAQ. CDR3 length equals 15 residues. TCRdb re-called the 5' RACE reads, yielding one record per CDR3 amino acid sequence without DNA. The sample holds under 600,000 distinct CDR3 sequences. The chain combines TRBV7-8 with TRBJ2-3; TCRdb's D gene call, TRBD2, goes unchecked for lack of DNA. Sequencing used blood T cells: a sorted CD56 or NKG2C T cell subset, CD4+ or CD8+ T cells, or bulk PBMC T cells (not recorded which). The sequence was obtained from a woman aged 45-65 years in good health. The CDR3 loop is CASSLARGGPDTQYF.